The table lists the clone carrying this T cell receptor (beta chain) with many counts. Amplification of TCR beta CDR3 regions used RNA as the template. With the HTBI primer set, the TCR CDR3 went through a first round of RT-PCR. TCRdb reprocessed the multiplex PCR reads via MiXCR and lists one record per CDR3 protein. This table holds over 700,000 distinct CDR3 sequences, roughly 32% found once. The CDR3 extends over 18 amino acids. Germline CDR1 is SGHTA and CDR2 is FQGNSA. The V and J ends lost 5 bases and 0 bases respectively, with 17 bases between them. The data belong to a study of T cells in Graves' hyperthyroidism and ophthalmopathy. Turning to the study itself: At the time of initial diagnosis and before any treatment, peripheral blood was collected.

Stability of Graves' hyperthyroidism was defined as absent ophthalmopathy progression within 18 months. Lactation, pregnancy, other autoimmune disease or uncontrolled infection excluded patients. PBMCs came from 10 ml fresh peripheral blood. The sample consisted of blood. The source is a woman aged 40 to 50 with Graves' hyperthyroidism. The chain employs TRBV7-2 and TRBJ2-6; D assignment may be TRBD1 or TRBD2 (7 bases each). CDR3 sequence: CASSPPGGQFSGANVLTF. CDR3 bases: TGTGCCAGCAGCCCCCCGGGGGGACAGTTCTCTGGGGCCAACGTCCTGACTTTC.